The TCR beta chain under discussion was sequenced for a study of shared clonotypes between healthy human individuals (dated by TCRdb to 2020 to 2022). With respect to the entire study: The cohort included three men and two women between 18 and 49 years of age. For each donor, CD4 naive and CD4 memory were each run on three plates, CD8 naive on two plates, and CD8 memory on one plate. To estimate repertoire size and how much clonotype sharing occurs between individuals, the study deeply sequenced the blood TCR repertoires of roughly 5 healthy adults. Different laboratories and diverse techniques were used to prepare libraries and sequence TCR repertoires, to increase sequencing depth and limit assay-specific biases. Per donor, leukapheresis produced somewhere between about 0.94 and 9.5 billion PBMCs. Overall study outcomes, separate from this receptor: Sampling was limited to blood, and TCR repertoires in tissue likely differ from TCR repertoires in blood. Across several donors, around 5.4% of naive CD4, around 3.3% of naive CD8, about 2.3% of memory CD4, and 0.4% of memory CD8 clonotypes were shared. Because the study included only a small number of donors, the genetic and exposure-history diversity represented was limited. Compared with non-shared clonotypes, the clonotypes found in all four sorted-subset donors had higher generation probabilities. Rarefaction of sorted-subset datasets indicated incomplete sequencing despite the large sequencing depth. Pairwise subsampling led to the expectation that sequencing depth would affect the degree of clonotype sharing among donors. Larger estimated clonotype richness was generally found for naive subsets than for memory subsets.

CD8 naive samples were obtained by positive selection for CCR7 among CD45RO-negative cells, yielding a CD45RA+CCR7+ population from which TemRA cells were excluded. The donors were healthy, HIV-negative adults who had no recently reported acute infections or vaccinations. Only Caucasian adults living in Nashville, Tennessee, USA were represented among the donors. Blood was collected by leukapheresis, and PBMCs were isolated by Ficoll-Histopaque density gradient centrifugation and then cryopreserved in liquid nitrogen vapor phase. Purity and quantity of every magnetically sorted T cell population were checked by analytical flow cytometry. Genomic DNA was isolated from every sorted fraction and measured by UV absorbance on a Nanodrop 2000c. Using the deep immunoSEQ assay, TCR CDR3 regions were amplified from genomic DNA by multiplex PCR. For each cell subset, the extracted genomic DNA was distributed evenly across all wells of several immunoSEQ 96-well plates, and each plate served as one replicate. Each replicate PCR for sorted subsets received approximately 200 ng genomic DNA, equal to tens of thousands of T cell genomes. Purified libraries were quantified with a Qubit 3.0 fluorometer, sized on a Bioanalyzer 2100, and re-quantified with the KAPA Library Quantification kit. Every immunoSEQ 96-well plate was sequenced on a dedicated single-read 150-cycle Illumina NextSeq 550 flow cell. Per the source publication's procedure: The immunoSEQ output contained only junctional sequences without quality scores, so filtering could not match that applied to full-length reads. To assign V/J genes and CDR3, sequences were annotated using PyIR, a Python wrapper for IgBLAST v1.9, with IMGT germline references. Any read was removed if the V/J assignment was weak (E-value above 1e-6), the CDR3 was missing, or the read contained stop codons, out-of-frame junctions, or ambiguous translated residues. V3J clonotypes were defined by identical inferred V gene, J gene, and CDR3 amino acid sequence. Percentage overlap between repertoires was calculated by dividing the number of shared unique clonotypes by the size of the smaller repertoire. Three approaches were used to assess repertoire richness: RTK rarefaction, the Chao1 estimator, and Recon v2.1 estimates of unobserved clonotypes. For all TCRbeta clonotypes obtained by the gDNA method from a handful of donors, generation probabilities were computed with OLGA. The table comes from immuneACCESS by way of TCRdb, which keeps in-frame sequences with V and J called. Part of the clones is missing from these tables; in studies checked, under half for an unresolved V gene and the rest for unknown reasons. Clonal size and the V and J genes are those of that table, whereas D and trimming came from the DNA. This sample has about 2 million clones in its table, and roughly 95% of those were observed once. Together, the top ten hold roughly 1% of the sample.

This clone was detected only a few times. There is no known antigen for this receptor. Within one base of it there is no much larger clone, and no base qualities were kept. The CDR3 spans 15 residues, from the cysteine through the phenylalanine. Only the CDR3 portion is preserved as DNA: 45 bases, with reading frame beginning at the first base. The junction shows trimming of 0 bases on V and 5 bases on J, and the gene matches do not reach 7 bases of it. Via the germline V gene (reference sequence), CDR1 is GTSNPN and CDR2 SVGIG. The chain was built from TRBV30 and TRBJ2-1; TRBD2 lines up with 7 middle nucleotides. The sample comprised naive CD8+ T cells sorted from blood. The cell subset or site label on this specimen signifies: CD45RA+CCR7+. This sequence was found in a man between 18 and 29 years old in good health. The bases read TGTGCCTGGAGTGTGTTCCCTAGCGGCAACAATGAGCAGTTCTTC. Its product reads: CAWSVFPSGNNEQFF.